A selection of T cell receptor beta chains follows, all from one sample in a study of T cells in tuberculosis. Sequenced by immunoSEQ multiplex PCR; TCRdb stores in-frame clones only, minus some. The sample lists 25,000 to 35,000 clones, roughly 95% seen once, with 2.4% in the top ten. Sequenced: PBMCs. Receptor source: a donor between 10 and 35 years old with latent tuberculosis or without tuberculosis infection. Each CDR3 is given with its conserved first and last residue. The order of the fields is clone size, V gene, J gene, CDR3 protein. Size values are once, few and many counts, or a class for expanded clones, and some rows have none.

clone size: NA; V gene: TRBV4-2; J gene: TRBJ2-5; CDR3 protein: CASSQDLLAGGPETQYF
clone size: NA; V gene: TRBV14; J gene: TRBJ1-2; CDR3 protein: CAWGQGILYGYTF
clone size: NA; V gene: TRBV29-1; J gene: TRBJ1-2; CDR3 protein: CSVDGGVGRYGYTF
clone size: once; V gene: TRBV27; J gene: TRBJ2-1; CDR3 protein: CASSLPGGAGLYNEQFF
clone size: NA; V gene: TRBV9; J gene: TRBJ2-1; CDR3 protein: CASSVGAGAPPHEQFF
clone size: NA; V gene: TRBV19; J gene: TRBJ1-2; CDR3 protein: CASSIAVQGVNYGYTF
clone size: NA; V gene: TRBV30; J gene: TRBJ2-3; CDR3 protein: CAWSSGADTQYF
clone size: NA; V gene: TRBV14; J gene: TRBJ1-1; CDR3 protein: CASSPGGENTEAFF
clone size: NA; V gene: TRBV15; J gene: TRBJ1-2; CDR3 protein: CATSRDGTGDGYTF
clone size: few; V gene: TRBV2; J gene: TRBJ2-1; CDR3 protein: CASRPSGSFYNEQFF
clone size: once; V gene: TRBV10-2; J gene: TRBJ2-1; CDR3 protein: CASTALAGGYNEQFF
clone size: NA; V gene: TRBV4-3; J gene: TRBJ2-6; CDR3 protein: CASSQAQGPGANVLTF
clone size: NA; V gene: TRBV9; J gene: TRBJ2-3; CDR3 protein: CASSVEAGGPSDTQYF
clone size: NA; V gene: TRBV1; J gene: TRBJ2-4; CDR3 protein: CTSSESILAKNIQYF
clone size: once; V gene: TRBV4-1; J gene: TRBJ1-1; CDR3 protein: CASSQPQAARTEAFF
clone size: NA; V gene: TRBV2; J gene: TRBJ2-7; CDR3 protein: CASSESTGVYYEQYF
clone size: NA; V gene: TRBV5-6; J gene: TRBJ2-1; CDR3 protein: CASSRLAGEANEQFF
clone size: NA; V gene: TRBV15; J gene: TRBJ2-7; CDR3 protein: CATSRDPARGEQYF
clone size: NA; V gene: TRBV5-1; J gene: TRBJ1-1; CDR3 protein: CASSLVEVNTEAFF
clone size: NA; V gene: TRBV5-1; J gene: TRBJ2-3; CDR3 protein: CASSLVPGQGAVDTQYF